This TCR beta chain was documented in a study of T cells in Graves' hyperthyroidism and ophthalmopathy. Amplified regions were TCR beta CDR3 sequences from RNA transcripts. First-round RT-PCR with HTBI primers amplified the TCR CDR3 region. TCRdb reprocessed the multiplex PCR reads with MiXCR, giving one entry per CDR3 protein. The table has about 110,000 distinct CDR3 sequences, around a sixth seen once. Reasons for excluding patients were uncontrolled infection, other autoimmune disease, pregnancy or lactation. Germline CDR1 and CDR2: SNHLY and FYNNEI. The CDR3 spans 14 residues. V was pared by 3 bases and J by 4 bases, with 5 bases of the junction left unmatched.

What was sequenced was blood. V and J are TRBV2 and TRBJ1-1; TRBD1 aligns across 7 bases. The source of this sequence is a woman between 50 and 59 years old with Graves' hyperthyroidism. DNA of the CDR3: TGTGCCAGCAGTGATTTGCCAGGGGGCACTGAAGCTTTCTTT. The encoded protein is CASSDLPGGTEAFF. The whole variable domain, filled in from reference TRBV2 and TRBJ1-1, reads EPEVTQTPSHQVTQMGQEVILRCVPISNHLYFYWYRQILGQKVEFLVSFYNNEISEKSEIFDDQFSVERPDGSNFTLKIRSTKLEDSAMYFCASSDLPGGTEAFFGQGTRLTVV.